This T cell receptor beta chain was profiled in a study of blood T cell repertoires in COVID-19 (dated by TCRdb to about 2020). For the wider study: Samples from collaborators originated in the United States, Italy and Spain and spanned both the acute and convalescent phases of COVID-19. The material from the prospective study consisted of cDNA or gDNA derived from T cells, B-cell-depleted T cells, or PBMCs. The dataset comprised deeply sampled blood TCRbeta repertoires from subjects exposed to, actively infected with, or recovered from COVID-19. The repertoires were released in a freely available public database meant as a resource for research on the immune response to SARS-CoV-2. The samples were drawn from the first 160 participants of the ongoing ImmuneRACE study and from 950 to 1,500 subjects provided by 6 global collaborators. A de-identified subject ID, COVID-19 status, age in years and sex were almost always included in the sample metadata. HLA class I and class II types, where available, came from metadata supplied by the sample provider rather than from assay-based typing. Here is what the overall study found, with its caveats: The amount of clinical and demographic metadata varied by source and participant and was provided uncurated.

The immunoSEQ Assay, a bias-controlled multiplex PCR, was used to amplify TCRbeta CDR3 regions from genomic DNA. Concerning the study's data processing: Within the assay, amplification of reference gene primers was used to estimate how many nucleated cells each sample contained. To quantify the absolute abundance of each unique TCRbeta CDR3 rearrangement, sequence reads were collapsed and filtered. For each sample, productive Simpson clonality was calculated as the square root of Simpson's diversity index over productive rearrangements. TCRdb re-hosts the immuneACCESS table, in-frame sequences only. Its copies lack some clones; in the studies checked, an unresolved V gene accounts for under half of them, and the cause for the rest is not known. V and J calls and clone size come straight from that table; D and trimming were deduced from the DNA. For this sample the table gives some 83,000 clones, of which around 90% were detected only once. The ten largest clones capture 7% to 9% of the sample.

Each collaborating institution followed its own protocols to collect whole blood in K2EDTA tubes. For TCRbeta analysis, collaborator samples were shipped as frozen whole blood, as isolated PBMCs, or as DNA extracted from either sample type. V is clipped by 2 bases and J by 5 bases, and the sequence between their germline boundaries is 4 bases long. The CDR3 numbers 13 residues from cysteine through phenylalanine. The read is trimmed to its CDR3 DNA, 39 bases read in frame from base 1. From the germline V gene (reference sequence), CDR1 is LGHDT and CDR2 is YNNKEL. On this clone: What antigen it recognizes has not been identified. No much larger clone exists at a distance of one base, and base qualities are not known.

The clonotype originates from a man older than 75 with active or convalescent COVID-19. The rearranged segments are TRBV3-1 (or the pseudogene TRBV3-2) and TRBJ1-6; the D gene cannot be resolved reliably. The material sequenced was peripheral blood. The CDR3 is CASSQPDNSPLHF. The nucleotide sequence is TGTGCCAGCAGCCAACCAGATAATTCACCCCTCCACTTT.